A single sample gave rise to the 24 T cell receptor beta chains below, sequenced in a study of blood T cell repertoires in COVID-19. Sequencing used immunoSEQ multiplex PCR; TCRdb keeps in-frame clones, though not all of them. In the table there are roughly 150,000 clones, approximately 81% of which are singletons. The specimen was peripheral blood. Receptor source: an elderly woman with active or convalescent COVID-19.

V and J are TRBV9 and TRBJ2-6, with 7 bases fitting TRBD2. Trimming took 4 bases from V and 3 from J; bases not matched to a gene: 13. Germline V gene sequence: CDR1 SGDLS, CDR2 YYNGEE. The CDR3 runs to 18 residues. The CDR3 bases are TGTGCCAGCAGCCCCTCCATTAGCGGGTCCTTTGGGGCCAACGTCCTGACTTTC. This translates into CASSPSISGSFGANVLTF.

Here the CDR3 reads CASSLGDSYNEQFF. In DNA form, the CDR3 reads TGTGCCAGCAGCTTGGGAGACTCCTACAATGAGCAGTTCTTC. V is TRBV11-2 and J is TRBJ2-1, with D perhaps TRBD2 (5 bases). Germline V gives CDR1 SGHAT, CDR2 FQNNGV. The length of the CDR3 is 14 residues. The V end was cut by 3 bases, the J end by 0 bases, with 6 bases between.

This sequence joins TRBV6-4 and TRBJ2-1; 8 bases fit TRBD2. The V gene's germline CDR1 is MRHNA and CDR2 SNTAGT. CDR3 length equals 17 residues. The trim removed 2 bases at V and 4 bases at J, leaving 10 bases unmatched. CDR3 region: CASSDTGLAGDYNEQFF. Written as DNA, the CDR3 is TGTGCCAGCAGTGACACGGGGCTAGCGGGTGATTACAATGAGCAGTTCTTC.

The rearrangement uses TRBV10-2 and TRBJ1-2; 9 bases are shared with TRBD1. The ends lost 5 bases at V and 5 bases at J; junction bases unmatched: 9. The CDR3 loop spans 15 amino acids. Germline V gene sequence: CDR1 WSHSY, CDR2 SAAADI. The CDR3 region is CASSFNGQGRYGYTF. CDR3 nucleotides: TGCGCCAGCAGTTTCAACGGACAGGGGCGATATGGCTACACCTTC.

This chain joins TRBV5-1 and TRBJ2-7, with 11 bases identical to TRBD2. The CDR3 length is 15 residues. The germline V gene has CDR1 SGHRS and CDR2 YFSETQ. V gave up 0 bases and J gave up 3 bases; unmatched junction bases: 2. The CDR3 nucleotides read TGCGCCAGCAGCTTGGCCGGGACTAGCGGCTACGAGCAGTACTTC. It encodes CASSLAGTSGYEQYF.

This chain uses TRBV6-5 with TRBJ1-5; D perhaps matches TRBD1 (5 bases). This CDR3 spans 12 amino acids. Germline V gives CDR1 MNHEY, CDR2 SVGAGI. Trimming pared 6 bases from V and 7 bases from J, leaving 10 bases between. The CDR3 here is CASRQDNQPQHF. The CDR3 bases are TGTGCCAGCAGGCAGGACAACCAGCCCCAGCATTTT.

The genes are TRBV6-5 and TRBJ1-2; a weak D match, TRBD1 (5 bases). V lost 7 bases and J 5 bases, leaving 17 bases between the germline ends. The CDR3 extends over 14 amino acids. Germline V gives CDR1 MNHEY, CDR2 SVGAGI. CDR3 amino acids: CASMKPGTWYGYTF. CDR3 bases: TGTGCCAGCATGAAGCCCGGGACTTGGTATGGCTACACCTTC.

Here the CDR3 reads CASSQGLGGEQYF. CDR3 DNA sequence: TGTGCCAGTTCACAGGGGCTTGGTGGCGAGCAGTACTTC. This sequence joins TRBV5-4 and TRBJ2-7; 7 nucleotides match TRBD1. CDR3 size: 13 residues. The trim removed 8 bases at V and 6 bases at J, leaving 11 bases unmatched. Germline CDR1 and CDR2: SGHNT and YYREEE (reference sequence).

The chain's CDR3 is CASSLVSIEGSTNEKLFF. The DNA of the CDR3 is TGTGCCAGCAGCTTAGTATCGATTGAGGGTTCAACTAATGAAAAACTGTTTTTT. The J gene is TRBJ1-4, the V gene TRBV7-9; D not resolved. V lost 1 base and J lost 0, with 15 bases in between. There are 18 residues in the CDR3. Per the germline V gene, CDR1 is SEHNR and CDR2 is FQNEAQ (reference sequence).

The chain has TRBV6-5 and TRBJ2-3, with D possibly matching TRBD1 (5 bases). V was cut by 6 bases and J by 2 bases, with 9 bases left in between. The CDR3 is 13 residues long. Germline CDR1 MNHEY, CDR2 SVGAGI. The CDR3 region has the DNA TGTGCCAGCAGCAGGGTGGACACAGATACGCAGTATTTT. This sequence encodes CASSRVDTDTQYF.

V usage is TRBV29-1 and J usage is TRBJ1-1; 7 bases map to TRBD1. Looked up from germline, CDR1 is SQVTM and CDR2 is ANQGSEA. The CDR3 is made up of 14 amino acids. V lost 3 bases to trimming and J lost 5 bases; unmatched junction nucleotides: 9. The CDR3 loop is CSVESTRGRTEAFF. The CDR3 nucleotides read TGCAGCGTTGAGTCTACGAGGGGGCGGACTGAAGCTTTCTTT.

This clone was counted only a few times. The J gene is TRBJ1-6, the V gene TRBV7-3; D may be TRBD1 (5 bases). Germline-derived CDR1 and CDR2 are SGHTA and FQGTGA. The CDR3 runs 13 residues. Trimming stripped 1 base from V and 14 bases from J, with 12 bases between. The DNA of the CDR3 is TGTGCCAGCAGCTTAAGGGGGGAAGGGGCCCTCCACTTT. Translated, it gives CASSLRGEGALHF.

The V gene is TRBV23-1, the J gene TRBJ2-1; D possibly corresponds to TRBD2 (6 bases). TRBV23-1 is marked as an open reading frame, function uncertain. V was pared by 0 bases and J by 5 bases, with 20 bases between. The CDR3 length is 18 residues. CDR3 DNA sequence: TGCGCCAGCAGTCAATCGACGGTCTGGCGGGACCCAAACAATGAGCAGTTCTTC. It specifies CASSQSTVWRDPNNEQFF.

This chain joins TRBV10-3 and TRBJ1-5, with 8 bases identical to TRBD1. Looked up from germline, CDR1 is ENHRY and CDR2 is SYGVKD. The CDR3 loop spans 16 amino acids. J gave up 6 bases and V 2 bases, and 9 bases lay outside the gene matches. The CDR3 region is CAISEIHGQGSQPQHF. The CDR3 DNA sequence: TGTGCCATCAGTGAGATCCATGGACAGGGTAGTCAGCCCCAGCATTTT.

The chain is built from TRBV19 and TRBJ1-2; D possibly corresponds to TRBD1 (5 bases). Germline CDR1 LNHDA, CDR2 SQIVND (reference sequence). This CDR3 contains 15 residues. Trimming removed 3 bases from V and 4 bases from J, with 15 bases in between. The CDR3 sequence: CASSIVGREIYGYTF. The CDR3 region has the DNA TGTGCCAGTAGTATCGTCGGCAGGGAAATCTATGGCTACACCTTC.

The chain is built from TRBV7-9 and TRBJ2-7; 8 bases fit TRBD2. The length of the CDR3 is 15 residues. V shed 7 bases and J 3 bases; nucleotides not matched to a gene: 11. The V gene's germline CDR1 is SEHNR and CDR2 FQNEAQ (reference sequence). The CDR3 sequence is CASTNPGLENYEQYF. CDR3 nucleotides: TGTGCCAGCACAAATCCGGGACTAGAGAACTACGAGCAGTACTTC.

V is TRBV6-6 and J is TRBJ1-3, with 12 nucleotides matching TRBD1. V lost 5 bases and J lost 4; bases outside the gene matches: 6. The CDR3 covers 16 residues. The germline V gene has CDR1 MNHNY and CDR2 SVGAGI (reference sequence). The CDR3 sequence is CASSARGTGGGNTIYF. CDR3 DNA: TGTGCCAGCAGTGCCCGGGGGACAGGGGGCGGAAACACCATATATTTT.

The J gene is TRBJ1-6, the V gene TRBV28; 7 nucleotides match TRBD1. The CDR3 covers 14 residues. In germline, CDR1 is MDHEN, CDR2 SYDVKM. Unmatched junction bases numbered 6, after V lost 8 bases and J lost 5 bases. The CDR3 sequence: CASLPGGNNSPLHF. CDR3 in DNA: TGTGCCAGCCTACCAGGGGGGAATAATTCACCCCTCCACTTT.

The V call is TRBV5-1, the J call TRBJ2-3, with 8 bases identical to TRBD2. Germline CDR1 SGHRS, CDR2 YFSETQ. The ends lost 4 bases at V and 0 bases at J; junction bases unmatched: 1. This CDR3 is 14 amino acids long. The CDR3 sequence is CASSVAGSTDTQYF. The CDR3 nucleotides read TGCGCCAGCAGCGTAGCGGGAAGCACAGATACGCAGTATTTT.

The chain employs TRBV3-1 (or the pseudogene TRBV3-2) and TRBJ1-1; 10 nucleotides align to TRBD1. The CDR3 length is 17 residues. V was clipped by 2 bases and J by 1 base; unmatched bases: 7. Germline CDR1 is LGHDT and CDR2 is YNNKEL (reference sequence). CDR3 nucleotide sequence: TGTGCCAGCAGCCAAAGGACAGGGGGTCGGGGGAACACTGAAGCTTTCTTT. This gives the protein CASSQRTGGRGNTEAFF.

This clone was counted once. CDR3 nucleotide sequence: TGTGCCAGCAGTCCCCAACGGGGTGGAGACTACGAGCAGTACTTC. It codes for CASSPQRGGDYEQYF. This chain uses TRBV27 with TRBJ2-7; possible D gene TRBD2, 5 bases. V lost 5 bases and J lost 3, with 17 bases in between. Germline CDR1 reads MNHEY; CDR2 reads SMNVEV (reference sequence). The length of the CDR3 is 15 residues.

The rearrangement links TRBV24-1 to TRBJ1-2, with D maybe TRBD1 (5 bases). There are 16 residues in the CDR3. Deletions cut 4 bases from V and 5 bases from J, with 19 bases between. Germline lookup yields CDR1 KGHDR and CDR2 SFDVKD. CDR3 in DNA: TGTGCCACCAGTGACCCAAAAACGGGGGGGGTTTATGGCTACACCTTC. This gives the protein CATSDPKTGGVYGYTF.

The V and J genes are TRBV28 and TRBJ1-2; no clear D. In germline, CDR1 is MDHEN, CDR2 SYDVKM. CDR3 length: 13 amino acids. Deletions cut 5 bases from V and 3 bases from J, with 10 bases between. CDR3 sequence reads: CASSLFLYYGYTF. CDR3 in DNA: TGTGCCAGCAGTCTGTTTCTGTACTATGGCTACACCTTC.

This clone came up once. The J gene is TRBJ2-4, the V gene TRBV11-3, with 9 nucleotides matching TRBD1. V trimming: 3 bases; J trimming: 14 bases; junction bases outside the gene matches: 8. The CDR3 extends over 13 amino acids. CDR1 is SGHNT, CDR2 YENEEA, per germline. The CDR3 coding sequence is TGTGCCAGCAGCTTCACGGACAGGGGTCCTAAGTACTTC. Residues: CASSFTDRGPKYF. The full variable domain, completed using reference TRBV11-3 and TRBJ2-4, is EAGVVQSPRYKIIEKKQPVAFWCNPISGHNTLYWYLQNLGQGPELLIRYENEEAVDDSQLPKDRFSAERLKGVDSTLKIQPAELGDSAVYLCASSFTDRGPKYFGAGTRLSVL.